This section outlines one TCR beta chain sequence together with its context. This sample was included in a study of cytomegalovirus exposure and HLA in healthy donors. It was with 60 Vbeta and 13 Jbeta primers that the PCR ran. Assay: immunoSEQ multiplex PCR; the TCRdb copy retains only in-frame clones and omits some. The sample includes some 57,000 clones, around two thirds of them seen just once. V dropped 5 bases and J dropped 8; count of bases not matched to a gene: 9. Germline loops: CDR1 SGHRS, CDR2 YFSETQ. This CDR3 is 13 amino acids long. This clonotype originated in a woman aged 60-75 years in good health and CMV-seropositive. The V and J genes are TRBV5-1 and TRBJ1-2; 7 bases match TRBD1. Sample: PBMCs. The chain's CDR3 is CASRLLGGWGYTF. The CDR3 DNA follows: TGCGCCAGCAGGTTGCTAGGGGGCTGGGGCTACACCTTC.